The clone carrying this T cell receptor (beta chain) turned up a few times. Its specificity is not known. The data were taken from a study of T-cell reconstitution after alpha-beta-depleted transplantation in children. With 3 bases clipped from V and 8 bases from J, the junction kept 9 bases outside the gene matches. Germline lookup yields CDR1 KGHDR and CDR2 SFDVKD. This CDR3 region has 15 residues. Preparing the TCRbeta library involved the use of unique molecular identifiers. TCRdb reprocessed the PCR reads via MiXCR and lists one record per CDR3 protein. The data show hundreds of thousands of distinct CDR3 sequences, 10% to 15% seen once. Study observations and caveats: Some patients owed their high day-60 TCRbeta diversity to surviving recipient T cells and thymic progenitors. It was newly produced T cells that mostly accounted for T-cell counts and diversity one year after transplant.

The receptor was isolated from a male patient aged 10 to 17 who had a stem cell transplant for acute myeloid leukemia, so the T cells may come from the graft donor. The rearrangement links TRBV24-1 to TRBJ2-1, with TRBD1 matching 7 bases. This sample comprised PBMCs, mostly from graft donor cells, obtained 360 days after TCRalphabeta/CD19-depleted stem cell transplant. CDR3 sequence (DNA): TGTGCCACCAGTGATCGACAGGGTCCCAGGGATGAGCAGTTCTTC. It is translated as CATSDRQGPRDEQFF.